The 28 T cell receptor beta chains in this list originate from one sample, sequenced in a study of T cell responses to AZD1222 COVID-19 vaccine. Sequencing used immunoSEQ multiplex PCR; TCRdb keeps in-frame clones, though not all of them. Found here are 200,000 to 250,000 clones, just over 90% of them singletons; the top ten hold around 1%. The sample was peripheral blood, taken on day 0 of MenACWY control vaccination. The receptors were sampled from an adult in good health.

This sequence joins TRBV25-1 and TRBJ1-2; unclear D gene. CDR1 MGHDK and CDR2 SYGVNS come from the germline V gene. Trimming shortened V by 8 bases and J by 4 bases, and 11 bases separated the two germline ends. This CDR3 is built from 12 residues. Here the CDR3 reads CASQSVSYGYTF. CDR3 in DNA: TGTGCCAGCCAGAGTGTCAGCTATGGCTACACCTTC.

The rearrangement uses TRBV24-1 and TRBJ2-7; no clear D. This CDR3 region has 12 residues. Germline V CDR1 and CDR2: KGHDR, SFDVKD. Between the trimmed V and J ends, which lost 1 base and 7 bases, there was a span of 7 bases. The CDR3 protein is CATSDFLGEQYF. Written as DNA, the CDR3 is TGTGCCACCAGTGATTTTCTGGGGGAGCAGTACTTC.

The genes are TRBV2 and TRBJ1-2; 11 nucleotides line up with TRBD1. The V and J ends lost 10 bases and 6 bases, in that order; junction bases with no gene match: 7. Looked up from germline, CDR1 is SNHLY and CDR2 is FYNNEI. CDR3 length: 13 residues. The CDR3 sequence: CATAGTGGNGYTF. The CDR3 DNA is TGTGCCACGGCCGGGACAGGGGGAAATGGCTACACCTTC.

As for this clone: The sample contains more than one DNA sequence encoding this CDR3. The CDR3 coding sequence is TGTGCCAGCTCATCCGGACAGGGGAGCTATGGCTACACCTTC. Translating gives CASSSGQGSYGYTF. This sequence joins TRBV18 and TRBJ1-2; 9 bases line up with TRBD1. The germline V gene encodes CDR1 KGHSH and CDR2 LQKENI. V lost 5 bases to trimming and J lost 4 bases; unmatched junction nucleotides: 5. This CDR3 region has 14 residues.

DNA of the CDR3: TGTGCCAGCAGTAAGGAGCCCTTAGGGGACACTGAAGCTTTCTTT. Its protein product is CASSKEPLGDTEAFF. The genes are TRBV2 and TRBJ1-1; D is perhaps TRBD1 (5 bases). The CDR3 runs to 15 residues. In germline, CDR1 is SNHLY, CDR2 FYNNEI. Trimming shortened V by 5 bases and J by 3 bases, and 16 bases separated the two germline ends.

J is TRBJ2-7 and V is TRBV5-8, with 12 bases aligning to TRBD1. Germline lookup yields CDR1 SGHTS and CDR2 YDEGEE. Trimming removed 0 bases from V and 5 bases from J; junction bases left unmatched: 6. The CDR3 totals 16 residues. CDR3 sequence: CASSLEGTGGIDEQYF. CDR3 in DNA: TGTGCCAGCAGCTTGGAAGGGACAGGGGGCATCGACGAGCAGTACTTC.

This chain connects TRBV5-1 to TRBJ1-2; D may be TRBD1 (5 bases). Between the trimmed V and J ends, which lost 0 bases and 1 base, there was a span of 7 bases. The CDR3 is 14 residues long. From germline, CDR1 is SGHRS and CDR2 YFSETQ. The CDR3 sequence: CASSLATDNYGYTF. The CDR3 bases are TGCGCCAGCAGCTTGGCGACAGATAACTATGGCTACACCTTC. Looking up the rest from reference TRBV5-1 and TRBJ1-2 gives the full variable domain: KAGVTQTPRYLIKTRGQQVTLSCSPISGHRSVSWYQQTPGQGLQFLFEYFSETQRNKGNFPGRFSGRQFSNSRSEMNVSTLELGDSALYLCASSLATDNYGYTFGSGTRLTVV.

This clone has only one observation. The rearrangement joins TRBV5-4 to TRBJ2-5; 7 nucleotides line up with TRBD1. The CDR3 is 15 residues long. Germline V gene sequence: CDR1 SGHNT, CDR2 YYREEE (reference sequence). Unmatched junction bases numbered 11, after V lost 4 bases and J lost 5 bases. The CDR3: CASSIGQVLRETQYF. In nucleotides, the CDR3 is TGTGCCAGCAGCATAGGACAGGTCCTAAGGGAGACCCAGTACTTC.

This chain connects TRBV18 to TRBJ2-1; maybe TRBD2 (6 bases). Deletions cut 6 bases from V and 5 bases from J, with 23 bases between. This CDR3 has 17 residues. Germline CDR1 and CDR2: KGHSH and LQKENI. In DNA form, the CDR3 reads TGTGCCAGCTCCCACCGAGGCGGCGGGGTAGCGAACAATGAGCAGTTCTTC. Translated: CASSHRGGGVANNEQFF.

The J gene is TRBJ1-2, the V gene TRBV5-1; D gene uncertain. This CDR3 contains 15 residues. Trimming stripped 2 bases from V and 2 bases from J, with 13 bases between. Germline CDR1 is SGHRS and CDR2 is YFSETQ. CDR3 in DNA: TGCGCCAGCAGCTTCGGCGGCTTGTTCAACTATGGCTACACCTTC. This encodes CASSFGGLFNYGYTF.

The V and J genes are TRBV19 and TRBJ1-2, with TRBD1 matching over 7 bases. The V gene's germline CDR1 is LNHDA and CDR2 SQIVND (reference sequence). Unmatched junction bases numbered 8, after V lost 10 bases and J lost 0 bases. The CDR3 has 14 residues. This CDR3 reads CATRQGLANYGYTF. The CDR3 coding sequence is TGTGCCACGCGACAGGGACTGGCTAACTATGGCTACACCTTC.

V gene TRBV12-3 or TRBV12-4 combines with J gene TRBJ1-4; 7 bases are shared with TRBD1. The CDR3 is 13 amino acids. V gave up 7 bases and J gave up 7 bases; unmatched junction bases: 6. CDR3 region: CASTTGQAEKLFF. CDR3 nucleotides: TGTGCCAGCACCACAGGACAGGCTGAAAAACTGTTTTTT.

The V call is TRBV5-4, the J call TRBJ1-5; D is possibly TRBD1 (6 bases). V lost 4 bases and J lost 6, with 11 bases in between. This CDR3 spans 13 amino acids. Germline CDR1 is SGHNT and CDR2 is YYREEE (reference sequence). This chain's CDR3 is CASSVQGGQPQHF. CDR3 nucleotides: TGTGCCAGCAGCGTACAGGGTGGTCAGCCCCAGCATTTT.

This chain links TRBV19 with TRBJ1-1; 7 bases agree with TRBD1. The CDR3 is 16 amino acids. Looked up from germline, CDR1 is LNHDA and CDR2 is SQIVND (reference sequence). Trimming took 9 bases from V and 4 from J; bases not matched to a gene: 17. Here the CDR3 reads CASQEGTGTDSTEAFF. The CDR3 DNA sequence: TGTGCCAGCCAAGAAGGTACCGGGACAGACTCCACTGAAGCTTTCTTT. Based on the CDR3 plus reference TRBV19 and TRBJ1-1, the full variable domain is DGGITQSPKYLFRKEGQNVTLSCEQNLNHDAMYWYRQDPGQGLRLIYYSQIVNDFQKGDIAEGYSVSREKKESFPLTVTSAQKNPTAFYLCASQEGTGTDSTEAFFGQGTRLTVV.

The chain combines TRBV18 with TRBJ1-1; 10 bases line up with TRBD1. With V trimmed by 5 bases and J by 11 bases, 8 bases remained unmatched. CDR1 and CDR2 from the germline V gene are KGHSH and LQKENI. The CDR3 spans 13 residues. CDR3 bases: TGTGCCAGCTCATCGGGACAGGGGTTGGATGCTTTCTTT. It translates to CASSSGQGLDAFF.

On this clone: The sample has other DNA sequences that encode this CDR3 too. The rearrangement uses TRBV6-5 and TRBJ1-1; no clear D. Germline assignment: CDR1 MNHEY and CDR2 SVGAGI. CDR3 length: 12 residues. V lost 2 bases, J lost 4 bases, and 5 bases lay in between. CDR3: CASSYGGTEAFF. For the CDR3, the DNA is TGTGCCAGCAGTTACGGTGGCACTGAAGCTTTCTTT.

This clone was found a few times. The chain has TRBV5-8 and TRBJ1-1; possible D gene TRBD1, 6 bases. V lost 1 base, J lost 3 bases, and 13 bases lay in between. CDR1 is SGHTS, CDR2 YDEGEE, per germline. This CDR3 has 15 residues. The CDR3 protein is CASSLSGGQHTEAFF. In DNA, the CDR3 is TGTGCCAGCAGCTTGAGTGGTGGACAGCACACTGAAGCTTTCTTT.

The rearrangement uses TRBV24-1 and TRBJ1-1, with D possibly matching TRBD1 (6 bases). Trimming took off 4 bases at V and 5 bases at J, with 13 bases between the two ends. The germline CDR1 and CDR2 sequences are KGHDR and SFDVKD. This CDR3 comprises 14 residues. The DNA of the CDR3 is TGTGCCACCAGTGAAAGGGGGGAGAGGACTGAAGCTTTCTTT. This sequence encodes CATSERGERTEAFF.

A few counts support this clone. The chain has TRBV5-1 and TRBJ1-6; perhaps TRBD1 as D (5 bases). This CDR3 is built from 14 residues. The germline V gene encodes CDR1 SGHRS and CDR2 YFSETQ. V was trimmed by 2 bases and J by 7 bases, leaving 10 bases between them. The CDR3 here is CASSFSGTNSPLHF. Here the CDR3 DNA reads TGCGCCAGCAGCTTCTCAGGGACCAATTCACCCCTCCACTTT.

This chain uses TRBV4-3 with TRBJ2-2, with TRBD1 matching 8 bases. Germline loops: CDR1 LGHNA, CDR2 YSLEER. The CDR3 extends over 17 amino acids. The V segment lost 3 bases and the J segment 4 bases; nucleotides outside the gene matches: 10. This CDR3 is CASSQGLQGAGTGELFF. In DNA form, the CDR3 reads TGCGCCAGCAGCCAGGGGCTTCAGGGGGCAGGCACCGGGGAGCTGTTTTTT.

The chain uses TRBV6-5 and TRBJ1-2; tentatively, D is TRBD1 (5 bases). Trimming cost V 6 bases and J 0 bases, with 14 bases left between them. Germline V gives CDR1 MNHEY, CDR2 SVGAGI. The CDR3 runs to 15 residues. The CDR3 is CASRGGALANYGYTF. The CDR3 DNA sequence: TGTGCCAGCAGGGGAGGGGCCTTAGCTAACTATGGCTACACCTTC.

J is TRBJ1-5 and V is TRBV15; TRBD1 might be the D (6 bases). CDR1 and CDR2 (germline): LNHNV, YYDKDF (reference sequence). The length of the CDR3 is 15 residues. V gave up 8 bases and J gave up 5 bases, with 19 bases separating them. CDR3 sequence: CATRGTGDTYQPQHF. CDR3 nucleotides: TGTGCCACCCGAGGAACGGGGGACACCTATCAGCCCCAGCATTTT.

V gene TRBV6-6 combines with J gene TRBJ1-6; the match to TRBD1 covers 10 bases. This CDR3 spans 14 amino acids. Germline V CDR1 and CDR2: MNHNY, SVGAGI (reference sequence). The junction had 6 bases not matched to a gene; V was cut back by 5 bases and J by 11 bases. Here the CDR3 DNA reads TGTGCCAGCAGTCGGGACAGGGGATCAGCACCCCTCCACTTT. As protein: CASSRDRGSAPLHF.

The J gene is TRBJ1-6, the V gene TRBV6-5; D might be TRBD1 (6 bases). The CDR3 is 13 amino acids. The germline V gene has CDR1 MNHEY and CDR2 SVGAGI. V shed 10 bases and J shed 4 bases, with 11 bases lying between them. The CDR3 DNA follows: TGTGCCACCCGGACAGAGTATAATTCACCCCTCCACTTT. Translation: CATRTEYNSPLHF.

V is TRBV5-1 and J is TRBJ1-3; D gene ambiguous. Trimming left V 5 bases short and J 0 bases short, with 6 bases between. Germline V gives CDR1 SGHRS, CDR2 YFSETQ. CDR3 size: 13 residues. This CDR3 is CASSPDSGNTIYF. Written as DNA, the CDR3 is TGCGCCAGCAGTCCCGACTCTGGAAACACCATATATTTT.

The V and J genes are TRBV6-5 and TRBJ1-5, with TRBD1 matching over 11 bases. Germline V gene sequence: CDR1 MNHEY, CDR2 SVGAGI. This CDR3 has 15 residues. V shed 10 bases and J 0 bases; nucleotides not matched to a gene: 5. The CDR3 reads CAKRDRGDSNQPQHF. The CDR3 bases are TGTGCCAAACGGGACAGGGGGGATAGCAATCAGCCCCAGCATTTT.

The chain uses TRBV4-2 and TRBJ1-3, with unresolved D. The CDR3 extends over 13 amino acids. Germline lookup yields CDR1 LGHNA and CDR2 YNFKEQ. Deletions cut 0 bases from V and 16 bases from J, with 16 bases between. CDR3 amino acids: CASSQDRKGTRYF. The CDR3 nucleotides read TGTGCCAGCAGCCAAGATCGAAAGGGAACCAGGTATTTT.

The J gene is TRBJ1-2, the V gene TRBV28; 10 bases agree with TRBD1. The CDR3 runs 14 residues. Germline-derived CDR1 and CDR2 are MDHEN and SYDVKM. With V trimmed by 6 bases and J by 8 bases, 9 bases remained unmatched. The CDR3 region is CASRPGGTGEGYTF. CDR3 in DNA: TGTGCCAGCAGGCCGGGAGGGACAGGGGAAGGCTACACCTTC.